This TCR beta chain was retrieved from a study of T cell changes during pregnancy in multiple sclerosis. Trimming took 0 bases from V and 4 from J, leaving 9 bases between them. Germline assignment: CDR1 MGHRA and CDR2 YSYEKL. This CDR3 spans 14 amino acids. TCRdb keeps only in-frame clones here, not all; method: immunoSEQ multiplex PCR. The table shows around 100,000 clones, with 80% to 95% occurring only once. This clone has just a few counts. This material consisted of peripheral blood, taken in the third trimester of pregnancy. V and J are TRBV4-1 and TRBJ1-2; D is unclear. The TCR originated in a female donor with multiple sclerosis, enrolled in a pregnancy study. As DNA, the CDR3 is TGCGCCAGCAGCCAAGAAGCCACCCTCTATGGCTACACCTTC. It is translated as CASSQEATLYGYTF.